The clone carrying this TCR beta chain was seen more than once but under ten times. CDR1 is MNHNY, CDR2 SVGAGI, per germline (reference sequence). The CDR3 is 11 residues long. V gave up 5 bases and J gave up 8 bases, with 7 bases separating them. RNA extraction and reverse transcription yielded cDNA as sequencing template. Data came from immunoSEQ multiplex PCR; TCRdb stores just in-frame clones and leaves some out. The table records about 70,000 clones, roughly 28% of them present only once. These data belong to a study of CD8+ T cells in alopecia areata. Documented treatment: oral pan-JAK inhibitor, 5-10 mg twice daily.

The rearrangement uses TRBV6-6 and TRBJ2-1; possibly TRBD2 for D (6 bases). Source: CD8+ T cells sorted from blood, taken at week 4, from a patient treated with tofacitinib. This TCR was recovered from a human donor with alopecia areata. CDR3 sequence reads: CASSPGDEQFF. In DNA, the CDR3 is TGTGCCAGCAGTCCGGGAGATGAGCAGTTCTTC.